Here is one TCR beta chain with its context. The antigen is undetermined. This sample stems from a study of Ad26.COV2.S vaccination and SARS-CoV-2 variants. Germline loops: CDR1 GTSNPN, CDR2 SVGIG (reference sequence). The CDR3 sequence is 13 residues long. V gave up 3 bases and J gave up 4 bases, with 12 bases separating them. Sample treatment: 15 to 20 received Ad26.COV2.S at low or high dose, single or two shots; five or six received placebo; per-sample allocation not given. Vaccine and placebo recipients were sampled on day 63 after the first injection. Donation was by an adult aged 18-55 years who was in Boston. Study-level results: Participants given vaccine showed non-spike TCR breadth similar to that of placebo recipients.

The method was immunoSEQ multiplex PCR; TCRdb's version includes in-frame clones alone and lacks a portion of them. The sample lists 410,000 or so clones; over 75% were seen once. The specimen comprised peripheral blood, sampled in a trial of Ad26.COV2.S vaccine versus placebo. The chain joins TRBV30 to TRBJ2-5, with D possibly matching TRBD2 (6 bases). The clonotype comes from a person aged 18 to 59 who received the Ad26.COV2.S COVID-19 vaccine or a placebo. CDR3 amino acids: CAWRLLARETQYF. The CDR3 DNA sequence: TGTGCCTGGAGGCTACTAGCTAGAGAGACCCAGTACTTC. Drawing the rest from reference TRBV30 and TRBJ2-5, the complete variable domain is SQTIHQWPATLVQPVGSPLSLECTVEGTSNPNLYWYRQAAGRGLQLLFYSVGIGQISSEVPQNLSASRPQDRQFILSSKKLLLSDSGFYLCAWRLLARETQYFGPGTRLLVL.